Many counts were recorded for the clone carrying this T cell receptor beta chain. V shed 1 base, J shed 5 bases, and the junction held 6 bases outside the gene matches. The CDR3 runs to 15 residues. The germline gives CDR1 SNHLY, CDR2 FYNNEI. The sample comes from a study of prognosis after radiotherapy for stage I lung cancer. TCR beta CDR3 was amplified from genomic DNA by two-round multiplex PCR. Amplification in first-round PCR relied on primers specific to each TRBV and TRBJ gene. A single record per CDR3 protein comes from TCRdb applying MiXCR to the multiplex PCR reads. The sample consists of 51,000 or so distinct CDR3 sequences, 30% to 35% of them appearing once.

The sequence was collected from a donor over 45 with non-small cell lung cancer. Sequenced material: PBMCs, taken before or after stereotactic body radiation therapy (not recorded which). The chain joins TRBV2 to TRBJ2-3; TRBD1 aligns across 7 bases. CDR3 nucleotide sequence: TGTGCCAGCAGTGAAGGGACAGGAGCTATAGATACGCAGTATTTT. Its protein is CASSEGTGAIDTQYF.